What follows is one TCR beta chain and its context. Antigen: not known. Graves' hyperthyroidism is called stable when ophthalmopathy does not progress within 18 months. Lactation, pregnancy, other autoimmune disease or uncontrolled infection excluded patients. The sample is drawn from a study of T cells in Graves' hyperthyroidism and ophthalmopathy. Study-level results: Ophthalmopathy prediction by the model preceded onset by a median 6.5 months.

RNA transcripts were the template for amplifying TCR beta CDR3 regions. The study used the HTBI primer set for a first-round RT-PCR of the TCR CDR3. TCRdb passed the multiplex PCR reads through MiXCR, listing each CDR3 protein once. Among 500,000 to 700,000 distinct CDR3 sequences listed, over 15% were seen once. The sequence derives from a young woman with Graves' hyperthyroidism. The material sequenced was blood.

The CDR3 sequence is CASSLGVGLEAFF. The CDR3 DNA sequence: TGTGCCAGCAGTTTGGGGGTGGGCCTTGAAGCTTTCTTT. The rearrangement links TRBV12-3 or TRBV12-4 to TRBJ1-1, with D possibly being TRBD1 (5 bases). This CDR3 is 13 amino acids long. The V end was cut by 3 bases, the J end by 7 bases, with 12 bases between.